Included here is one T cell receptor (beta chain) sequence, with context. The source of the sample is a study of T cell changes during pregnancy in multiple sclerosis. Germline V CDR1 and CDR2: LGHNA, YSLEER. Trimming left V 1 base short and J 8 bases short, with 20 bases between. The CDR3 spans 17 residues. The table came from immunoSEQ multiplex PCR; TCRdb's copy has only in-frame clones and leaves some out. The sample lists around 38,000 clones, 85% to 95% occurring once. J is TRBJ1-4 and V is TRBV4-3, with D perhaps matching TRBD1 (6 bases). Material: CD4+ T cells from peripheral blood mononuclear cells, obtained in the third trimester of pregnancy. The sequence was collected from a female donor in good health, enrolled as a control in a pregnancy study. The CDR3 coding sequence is TGCGCCAGCAGCCAAGCCTCCAAAGGGGGAGCAAGGGAAAAACTGTTTTTT. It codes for CASSQASKGGAREKLFF.